This entry concerns a single T cell receptor beta chain. The specificity of this receptor is unknown. The input lacks base qualities; no much larger clone sits a single base away. The immunoSEQ Assay, a bias-controlled multiplex PCR, was used to amplify TCRbeta CDR3 regions from genomic DNA. The paper's processing steps were these. Nucleated cell counts per sample were estimated from amplification of reference gene primers within the assay. To quantify the absolute abundance of each unique TCRbeta CDR3 rearrangement, sequence reads were collapsed and filtered. Productive Simpson clonality was computed per sample as the square root of Simpson's diversity index over productive rearrangements. The table comes from immuneACCESS by way of TCRdb, which keeps in-frame sequences with V and J called. Part of the clones is missing from these tables; in studies checked, under half for an unresolved V gene and the rest for unknown reasons. D and trimming come from the DNA, and the V and J calls and clone size come from that table. The sample data list hundreds of thousands of clones, and 85% to 90% of these were observed just once. Less than 9.5% of the sample is held by the ten biggest clonotypes.

These data originate in a study of blood T cell repertoires in COVID-19 (dated by TCRdb to 2018 to 2020). For the wider study: The collaborator samples originated in the United States, Italy and Spain and spanned the acute and convalescent phases of COVID-19. Where available, HLA class I and class II types were obtained from metadata supplied by the sample provider rather than from assay-based typing. Samples came from the ongoing ImmuneRACE study (first 160 participants) plus 1,254 subjects from 6 global collaborators. Deeply sampled blood TCRbeta repertoires from subjects exposed to, actively infected with, or recovered from COVID-19 were included in the dataset. The repertoires were made available in a free public database intended to serve as a resource for research on the immune response to SARS-CoV-2. The prospective study material was composed of cDNA or gDNA derived from T cells, B-cell-depleted T cells, or PBMCs. A de-identified subject ID, COVID-19 status, age in years and sex were almost always included in the sample metadata.

Results the study describes overall, beyond this receptor: The amount of clinical and demographic metadata varied by source and participant and was provided uncurated.

In Seattle, one collaborating source enrolled patients while the infection was active and tracked those patients longitudinally over the course of disease. Collaborating institutions collected whole blood in K2EDTA tubes following their own protocols. For TCRbeta analysis, collaborator samples were shipped as frozen whole blood, as isolated PBMCs, or as DNA extracted from either sample type. Counted from cysteine to phenylalanine, this CDR3 has 11 amino acids. Only the CDR3 part of the read is kept: 33 bases, read in frame from the first base. Per the germline V gene (reference sequence), DFQATT is the CDR1 and SNEGSKA is the CDR2. Cut back by 8 bases and 3 bases, the V and J ends lie 10 bases apart.

This receptor was taken from a woman between 45 and 60 years old with COVID-19, enrolled during active disease. The sample comprised peripheral blood. Here the chain combines TRBV20-1 and TRBJ1-1, with TRBD1 tentatively as D gene (6 bases match). The CDR3 corresponds to CSSPGDTEAFF. The DNA sequence follows: TGCAGTTCTCCAGGGGACACTGAAGCTTTCTTT.